This T cell receptor beta chain was recovered during a study of T cell repertoires in cytomegalovirus infection (dated by TCRdb to about 2019). Broadly, across the study: Peptide stimulations targeted recently identified HLA-C-restricted CMV epitopes, whose presentation resists viral immunomodulation, together with well-studied HLA-B-restricted epitopes. The HLA type of each donor mattered for the analysis, because public TCR beta signatures pointed to carriage of CMV infection along with the matching HLA type. Summary of the overall study and its limitations: Cumulative frequency of public TCR beta family members discriminated carriers of CMV infection plus the relevant HLA type in this cohort and an independent approximately 350-donor cohort. In the ex vivo response, HLA-C-restricted CMV-specific TCR beta clonotypes were dominant, and in two of eight donors the single most frequent clonotype came from this HLA-C-restricted group.

The cysteine opens and the phenylalanine closes a CDR3 of 16 amino acids. Solely the CDR3 DNA is kept, with 48 bases framed from the first base. CDR1 and CDR2 were assigned from the germline V gene as SGHVS and FQNEAQ. The junction carries 15 bases between V and J, which are trimmed by 5 bases and 0 bases respectively. Interpreted using the paper, the treatment or condition label stands for: in vitro stimulation with specific CMV peptide epitopes to enrich CMV-specific T cells. Data came from an Illumina HiSeq 1500. TCRdb applied fastp at Q25 and MiXCR to the public reads, then kept only in-frame beta chains. Rows merge per CDR3 protein into single entries with the most common DNA and genes. In all, the sample holds roughly 350,000 distinct CDR3 sequences, and about a third of those were seen once. In total, the top ten clones hold approximately 12% of the sample. The sample holds a few counts of this clonotype. There is no known antigen for this receptor. Base qualities are not recorded, but no much larger clone differs from it by a single base.

This TCR derives from a human donor in good health (CMV status not recorded). Some clones in this sample may be carry-over from other donors' samples. Sample: cultured PBMCs, taken from culture after CMV antigen stimulation. This sequence uses TRBV7-8 and TRBJ2-3, and possibly TRBD2, on 5 matching bases. The CDR3 protein sequence reads: CASSVAWGDSTDTQYF. The base sequence is TGTGCCAGCAGCGTTGCTTGGGGAGACAGCACAGATACGCAGTATTTT. The reference TRBV7-8 and TRBJ2-3 proteins fill in what lies around the CDR3, so the full variable domain reads GAGVSQSPRYKVAKRGQDVALRCDPISGHVSLFWYQQALGQGPEFLTYFQNEAQLDKSGLPSDRFFAERPEGSVSTLKIQRTQQEDSAVYLCASSVAWGDSTDTQYFGPGTRLTVL.